This is a list of T cell receptor beta chains from one sample in a study of cytomegalovirus exposure and HLA in healthy donors. The data were produced by immunoSEQ multiplex PCR, yet TCRdb's version contains in-frame clones alone and is incomplete. Of 150,000 to 200,000 clones listed, more than 65% are singletons. The sequencing sample was made of PBMCs. These receptors were collected from a man aged 45-60 years in good health and CMV-seropositive. The CDR3 runs from the conserved cysteine through the conserved F or W. A D gene is named only where the DNA matches it firmly. Size is omitted from some rows. Given values are once, few, many or a class for expanded clones.

j_call,clone_size,v_call,d_call,cdr3_length,cdr3_aa,cdr3_nt
TRBJ2-7,.,TRBV10-3,TRBD2,17,CAISPLLTSGSSYEQYF,TGTGCCATCAGCCCCCTCCTGACTAGCGGGAGCTCCTACGAGCAGTACTTC
TRBJ1-1,once,TRBV6-5,.,13,CASSYGEGTEAFF,TGTGCCAGCAGTTACGGGGAGGGGACTGAAGCTTTCTTT
TRBJ2-2,.,TRBV4-1,TRBD2,16,CASSLTGGSGTGELFF,TGCGCCAGCAGCCTAACGGGAGGGTCTGGCACCGGGGAGCTGTTTTTT
TRBJ2-5,.,TRBV30,.,16,CAWSVGSWGVQETQYF,TGTGCCTGGAGTGTAGGCAGCTGGGGGGTCCAAGAGACCCAGTACTTC
TRBJ1-1,.,TRBV21-1,.,12,CASRKRVTEAFF,TGTGCCAGCAGAAAACGGGTTACTGAAGCTTTCTTT
TRBJ2-5,.,TRBV2,TRBD2,13,CASSEGGGQTQYF,TGTGCCAGCAGTGAGGGGGGGGGTCAGACCCAGTACTTC
TRBJ2-3,.,TRBV5-4,TRBD2,16,CASSLTSGGSTDTQYF,TGTGCCAGCAGCTTGACTAGCGGGGGGAGCACAGATACGCAGTATTTT
TRBJ1-4,.,TRBV28,.,13,CASRTVPNEKLFF,TGTGCCAGCAGGACAGTTCCTAATGAAAAACTGTTTTTT
TRBJ1-1,.,TRBV19,.,14,CASSHQTGYTEAFF,TGTGCCAGTAGTCATCAAACGGGTTACACTGAAGCTTTCTTT
TRBJ1-2,few,TRBV6-5,TRBD1,13,CASSLTGAYGYTF,TGTGCCAGCAGTCTGACAGGGGCCTATGGCTACACCTTC
TRBJ2-1,.,TRBV2,TRBD2,14,CAIPTSGGAGEQFF,TGTGCCATCCCTACTAGCGGGGGGGCCGGTGAGCAGTTCTTC
TRBJ1-1,.,TRBV9,TRBD1,15,CASSVTTGRNTEAFF,TGTGCCAGCAGCGTAACGACAGGGAGGAACACTGAAGCTTTCTTT
TRBJ2-5,once,TRBV19,TRBD1,16,CASSIGLAGGRETQYF,TGTGCCAGTAGTATCGGTTTGGCAGGGGGCCGAGAGACCCAGTACTTC
TRBJ2-2,.,TRBV19,.,15,CASSLEGGYTGELFF,TGTGCCAGTAGTCTGGAGGGCGGATACACCGGGGAGCTGTTTTTT
TRBJ2-1,.,TRBV12-5,.,12,CASGLVSDEQFF,TGTGCTAGTGGTTTGGTAAGCGACGAGCAGTTCTTC
TRBJ1-2,.,TRBV7-9,TRBD1,14,CASSSGQRLYGYTF,TGTGCCAGCAGCTCGGGACAGCGACTCTATGGCTACACCTTC
TRBJ1-1,.,TRBV10-1,.,13,CASSVSSNTEAFF,TGCGCCAGCAGTGTTTCCTCGAACACTGAAGCTTTCTTT
TRBJ2-5,.,TRBV9,TRBD2,16,CASSGGATSAQETQYF,TGTGCCAGCAGCGGAGGGGCGACTAGCGCTCAAGAGACCCAGTACTTC
TRBJ2-2,.,TRBV6-5,.,14,CASTLGQWSGELFF,TGTGCCAGCACCCTTGGACAGTGGTCCGGGGAGCTGTTTTTT
TRBJ2-5,.,TRBV6-1,TRBD2,14,CASSVSSGVETQYF,TGTGCCAGCAGTGTTAGTAGCGGGGTGGAGACCCAGTACTTC
TRBJ1-1,.,TRBV5-1,.,13,CASSPGLNTEAFF,TGCGCCAGCAGCCCGGGGTTGAACACTGAAGCTTTCTTT
TRBJ2-3,.,TRBV29-1,TRBD2,15,CSVGQTSGRVDTQYF,TGCAGCGTCGGCCAGACTAGCGGGAGAGTTGATACGCAGTATTTT
TRBJ2-5,.,TRBV5-1,.,15,CASSLSGGLQETQYF,TGCGCCAGCAGCTTGTCCGGGGGGCTCCAAGAGACCCAGTACTTC
TRBJ2-1,few,TRBV30,.,14,CAWSLGFSYNEQFF,TGTGCCTGGAGTCTGGGCTTCTCCTACAATGAGCAGTTCTTC
TRBJ2-3,once,TRBV7-2,TRBD2,16,CASSLGIAGGGDTQYF,TGTGCCAGCAGCTTAGGGATAGCGGGGGGTGGGGATACGCAGTATTTT
TRBJ1-2,.,TRBV6-5,.,13,CASSYSALKGYTF,TGTGCCAGCAGTTACTCGGCATTGAAGGGCTACACCTTC
TRBJ2-2,.,TRBV7-2,TRBD2,15,CASSLVRGSTGELFF,TGTGCCAGCAGCTTAGTGCGGGGGAGCACCGGGGAGCTGTTTTTT
TRBJ2-3,.,TRBV5-4,TRBD2,17,CASSPPPSGGASHTQYF,TGTGCCAGCAGCCCGCCCCCTAGCGGCGGGGCTTCACATACGCAGTATTTT
TRBJ1-2,.,TRBV5-6,.,11,CASSLVGGYTF,TGTGCCAGCAGCTTGGTCGGTGGCTACACCTTC
TRBJ1-2,.,TRBV9,TRBD1,15,CASSDGTGGYYGYTF,TGTGCCAGCAGCGACGGCACAGGGGGCTACTATGGCTACACCTTC
TRBJ2-6,.,TRBV19,.,15,CASSPGGGGANVLTF,TGTGCCAGTAGTCCAGGAGGCGGGGGGGCCAACGTCCTGACTTTC
TRBJ2-3,.,TRBV6-5,.,15,CASRVGALPTDTQYF,TGTGCCAGCAGAGTTGGGGCCTTACCCACAGATACGCAGTATTTT
TRBJ2-1,once,TRBV29-1,TRBD2,17,CSVESGTSGVKYNEQFF,TGCAGCGTTGAGTCGGGGACTAGCGGAGTTAAATACAATGAGCAGTTCTTC
TRBJ2-3,few,TRBV5-1,.,15,CASSPGLLGADTQYF,TGCGCCAGCAGCCCGGGACTTCTGGGGGCAGATACGCAGTATTTT
TRBJ2-1,.,TRBV14,.,13,CASSPGQYNEQFF,TGTGCCAGCAGCCCCGGACAGTACAATGAGCAGTTCTTC
TRBJ1-1,.,TRBV10-2,TRBD1,15,CASRGDRGRSTEAFF,TGCGCCAGCAGAGGCGACAGGGGTCGATCGACTGAAGCTTTCTTT
TRBJ1-2,.,TRBV5-1,.,14,CASSSGQSYYGYTF,TGCGCCAGCAGCTCCGGACAGTCTTACTATGGCTACACCTTC
TRBJ2-1,.,TRBV6-1,.,12,CASSVGDNEQFF,TGTGCCAGCAGTGTCGGGGACAATGAGCAGTTCTTC
TRBJ1-6,.,TRBV25-1,TRBD1,14,CASSLTGAVSPLHF,TGTGCCAGCTCATTGACAGGGGCCGTTTCACCCCTCCACTTT
TRBJ1-1,.,TRBV28,.,15,CASSLTGIMNTEAFF,TGTGCCAGCAGTTTAACAGGGATAATGAACACTGAAGCTTTCTTT
TRBJ2-1,.,TRBV2,TRBD2,14,CASSAGTSGLEQFF,TGTGCCAGCAGCGCCGGGACTAGCGGGCTTGAGCAGTTCTTC
TRBJ2-7,few,TRBV5-1,.,13,CASSLVSGYEQYF,TGCGCCAGCAGCTTGGTGTCCGGCTACGAGCAGTACTTC